This T cell receptor beta chain was profiled in a study of shared clonotypes between healthy human individuals (TCRdb year 2020). Background on the whole study: The cohort included a few men and a couple of women between 18 and 49 years of age. Leukapheresis yielded between about 0.94 and 9 billion PBMCs per donor. For each donor, CD4 naive and CD4 memory were each given three plates, CD8 naive was given two plates, and CD8 memory was given one plate. To increase sequencing depth and limit assay-specific biases, different laboratories used diverse techniques to prepare libraries and sequence TCR repertoires. To estimate repertoire size and how much clonotypes are shared between individuals, the study performed deep sequencing of blood TCR repertoires from roughly five healthy adults.

The donors were healthy, HIV-negative adults with no recently reported acute infections or vaccinations. Every donor was a Caucasian adult living in Nashville, Tennessee, USA. CD4+ T cells were enriched through magnetic negative selection, after which naive cells were positively selected on CD45RA and the remaining negative fraction served as the memory subset. Blood was obtained by leukapheresis, after which PBMCs were separated by Ficoll-Histopaque density gradient centrifugation and cryopreserved in liquid nitrogen vapor phase. Analytical flow cytometry was used to check the purity and quantity of each magnetically sorted T cell population. Genomic DNA was isolated from each sorted fraction and quantified by UV absorbance on a Nanodrop 2000c. Comment on this clone: The target of this receptor is not known. Per-base qualities were not stored, and no clone one base away is much larger.

The CDR3 holds 12 amino acids from the cysteine to the phenylalanine. Left in the record is the CDR3 DNA by itself, 36 bases read in frame from the first base. From a lookup of the germline V gene (reference sequence), CDR1 and CDR2 are GTSNPN and SVGIG. At the junction V is shortened by 4 bases and J by 8 bases, with 14 bases in between. TCR CDR3 regions were amplified from genomic DNA by multiplex PCR using the deep immunoSEQ assay. Genomic DNA extracted from each cell subset was distributed evenly over all wells of several immunoSEQ 96-well plates, and each plate served as one replicate. For sorted subsets, about 200 ng genomic DNA, equal to about 30,000 T cell genomes, was loaded into each replicate PCR. Purified libraries were measured with a Qubit 3.0 fluorometer, size-checked on a Bioanalyzer 2100, and measured again with the KAPA Library Quantification kit. Every immunoSEQ 96-well plate was sequenced on a dedicated single-read 150-cycle Illumina NextSeq 550 flow cell. The authors' analysis ran thus. Because the immunoSEQ output included only junctional sequences and no quality scores, the filtering could not be the same as the filtering used for full-length reads. To assign V/J genes and CDR3, sequences were annotated against IMGT germline references using PyIR, a Python wrapper for IgBLAST v1.9. Any read was removed if the V/J assignment was weak (E-value above 1e-6), the CDR3 was missing, or the read contained stop codons, out-of-frame junctions, or ambiguous translated residues. V3J clonotypes were defined by identical inferred V gene, J gene, and CDR3 amino acid sequence. The percentage overlap between two repertoires was calculated by dividing the number of shared unique clonotypes by the size of the smaller repertoire. RTK rarefaction, the Chao1 estimator, and Recon v2.1 estimates of unobserved clonotypes were used to assess repertoire richness. Generation probabilities for all TCRbeta clonotypes obtained by the gDNA method from a handful of donors were computed using OLGA. TCRdb's version of the immuneACCESS table is confined to in-frame rearrangements and falls short of the full clone set. An unresolved V gene accounts for under half of the shortfall where checked; the remainder is of unknown origin. V, J and clone size reflect that table, while D and trimming were determined from the DNA. For this sample there are roughly 2.4 million clones; under 97% appear just once. The top ten constitute roughly 0.13% of the sample.

Results and caveats for the whole study, not just this receptor: Pairwise subsampling indicated that sequencing depth was expected to affect the degree of clonotype sharing among donors. Across a handful of donors, approximately 5% of naive CD4, more than 3% of naive CD8, under 2.5% of memory CD4, and 0.4% of memory CD8 clonotypes were shared. Because the study included only a small number of donors, the genetic and exposure-history diversity represented was limited. Even with the large sequencing depth, rarefaction of the sorted-subset datasets indicated that sequencing was incomplete. Only blood was sampled, and tissue TCR repertoires likely differ from those in blood. Estimated clonotype richness was generally larger for naive than for memory subsets. Higher generation probabilities were observed for clonotypes shared by all four sorted-subset donors than for non-shared clonotypes.

Material for sequencing was naive CD4+ T cells sorted from blood. The cell subset or site label of this sample denotes: CD45RA+ positively selected. The sequence is built from TRBV30 and TRBJ1-2; the D gene identity is not certain. This receptor was obtained from a man between 18 and 35 years old in good health. The DNA sequence is as follows: TGTGCCTGGATAGGACCCGAGGACGGCTACACCTTC. Its protein product is CAWIGPEDGYTF.